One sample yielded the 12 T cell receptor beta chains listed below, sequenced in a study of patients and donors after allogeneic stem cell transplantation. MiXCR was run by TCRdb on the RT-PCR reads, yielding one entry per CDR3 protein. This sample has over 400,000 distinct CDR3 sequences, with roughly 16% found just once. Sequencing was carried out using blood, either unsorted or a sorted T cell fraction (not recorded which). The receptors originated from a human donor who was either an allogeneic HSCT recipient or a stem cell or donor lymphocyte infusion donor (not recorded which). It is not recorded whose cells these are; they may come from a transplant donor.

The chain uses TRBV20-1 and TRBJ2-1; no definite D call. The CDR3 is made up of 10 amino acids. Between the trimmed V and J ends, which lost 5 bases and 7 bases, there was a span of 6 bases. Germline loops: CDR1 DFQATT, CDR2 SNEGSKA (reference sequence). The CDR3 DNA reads TGCAGTGCTCAACCAAATGAGCAGTTCTTC. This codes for CSAQPNEQFF.

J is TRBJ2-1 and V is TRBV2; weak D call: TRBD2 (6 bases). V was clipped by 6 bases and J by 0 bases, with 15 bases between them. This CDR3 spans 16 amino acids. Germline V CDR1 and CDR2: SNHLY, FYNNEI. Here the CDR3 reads CASRPGIAVSYNEQFF. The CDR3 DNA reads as TGTGCCAGCAGACCCGGTATAGCGGTCTCCTACAATGAGCAGTTCTTC.

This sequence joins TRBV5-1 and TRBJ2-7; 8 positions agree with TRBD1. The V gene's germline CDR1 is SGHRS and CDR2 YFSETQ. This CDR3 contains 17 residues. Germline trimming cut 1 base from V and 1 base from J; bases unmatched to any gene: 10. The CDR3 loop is CASSLFQRQGSSYEQYF. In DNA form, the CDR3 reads TGCGCCAGCAGCTTGTTCCAAAGACAGGGGAGTTCCTACGAGCAGTACTTC.

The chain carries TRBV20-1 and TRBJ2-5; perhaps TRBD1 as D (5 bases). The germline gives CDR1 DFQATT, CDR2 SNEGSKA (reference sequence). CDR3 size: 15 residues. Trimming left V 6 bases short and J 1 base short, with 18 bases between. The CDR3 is CSATRSDTPQETQYF. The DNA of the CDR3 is TGCAGTGCCACCCGGTCGGACACTCCCCAAGAGACCCAGTACTTC.

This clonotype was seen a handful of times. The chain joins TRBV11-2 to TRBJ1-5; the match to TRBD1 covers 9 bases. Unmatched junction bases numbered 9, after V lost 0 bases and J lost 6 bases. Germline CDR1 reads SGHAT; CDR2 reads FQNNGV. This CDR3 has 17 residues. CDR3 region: CASSLDLPGQGGQPQHF. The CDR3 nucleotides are TGTGCCAGCAGCTTAGATCTCCCGGGACAGGGTGGTCAGCCCCAGCATTTT.

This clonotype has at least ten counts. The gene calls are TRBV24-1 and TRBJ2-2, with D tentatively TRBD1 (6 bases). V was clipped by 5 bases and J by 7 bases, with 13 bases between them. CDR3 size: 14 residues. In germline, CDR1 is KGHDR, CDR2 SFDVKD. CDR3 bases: TGTGCCACCAGTGCCCCTACAGGGAGCGGGGAGCTGTTTTTT. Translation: CATSAPTGSGELFF.

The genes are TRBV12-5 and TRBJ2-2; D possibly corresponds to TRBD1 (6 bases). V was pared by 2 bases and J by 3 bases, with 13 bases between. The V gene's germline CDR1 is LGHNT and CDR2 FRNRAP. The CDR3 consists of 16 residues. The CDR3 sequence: CASGLSPKGDTGELFF. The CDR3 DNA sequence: TGTGCTAGTGGTTTGTCACCCAAGGGGGACACCGGGGAGCTGTTTTTT.

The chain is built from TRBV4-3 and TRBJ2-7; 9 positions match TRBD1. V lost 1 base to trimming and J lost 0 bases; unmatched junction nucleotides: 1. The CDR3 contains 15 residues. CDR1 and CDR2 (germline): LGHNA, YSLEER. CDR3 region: CASSQGQGVSYEQYF. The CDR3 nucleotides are TGCGCCAGCAGCCAAGGACAGGGGGTCTCCTACGAGCAGTACTTC.

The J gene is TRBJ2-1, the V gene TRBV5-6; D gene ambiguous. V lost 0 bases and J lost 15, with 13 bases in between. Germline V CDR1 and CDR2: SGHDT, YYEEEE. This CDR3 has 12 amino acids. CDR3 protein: CASSLGPPVWFF. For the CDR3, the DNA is TGTGCCAGCAGCTTGGGCCCTCCTGTATGGTTCTTC.

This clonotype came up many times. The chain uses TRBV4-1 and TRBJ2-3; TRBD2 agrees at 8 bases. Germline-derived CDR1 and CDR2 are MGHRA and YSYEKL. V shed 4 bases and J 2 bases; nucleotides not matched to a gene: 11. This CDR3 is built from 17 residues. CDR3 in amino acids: CASSPIYGLASTDTQYF. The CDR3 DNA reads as TGCGCCAGCAGCCCAATTTACGGACTAGCCTCCACAGATACGCAGTATTTT.

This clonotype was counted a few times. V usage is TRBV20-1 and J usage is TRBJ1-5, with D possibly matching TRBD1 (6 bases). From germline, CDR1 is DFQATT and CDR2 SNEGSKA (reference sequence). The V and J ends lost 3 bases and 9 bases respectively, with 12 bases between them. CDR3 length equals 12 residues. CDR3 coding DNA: TGCAGTGCTAGGGGACACCCGAGGCCCCAGCATTTT. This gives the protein CSARGHPRPQHF.

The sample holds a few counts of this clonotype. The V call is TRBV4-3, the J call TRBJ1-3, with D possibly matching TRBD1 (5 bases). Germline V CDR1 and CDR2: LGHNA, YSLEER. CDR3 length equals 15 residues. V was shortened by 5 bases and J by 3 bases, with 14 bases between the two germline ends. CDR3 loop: CASSFYDSLGNTIYF. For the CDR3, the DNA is TGCGCCAGCAGCTTTTACGACAGCCTTGGAAACACCATATATTTT.